The 18 T cell receptor beta chains below all came from one sample that was sequenced in a study of blood T cells in healthy people across ages. Then a second PCR, running roughly 7 to 11 cycles, was carried out with a sample-barcoded 5' primer and a J-beta primer mix. Using its own MiXCR run on the 5' RACE reads, TCRdb lists one record per CDR3 protein. The sample lists approximately 800,000 distinct CDR3 sequences; about half were seen once. Sequenced input: blood. The receptor source for this set is an elderly man in good health.

This chain's CDR3 is CASSYSSLSEQYF. The CDR3, as DNA: TGTGCCAGCAGTTACTCGTCCCTTTCCGAGCAGTACTTC. The chain links TRBV6-5 to TRBJ2-5; D unclear. The J call may be faulty, since TRBJ2-7 better matches the DNA end. Germline V gene lookup returns CDR1 MNHEY and CDR2 SVGAGI. The CDR3 runs to 13 residues.

This clonotype has ten or more counts. This chain joins TRBV12-3 or TRBV12-4 and TRBJ2-7; D may be TRBD1 (6 bases). The germline V and J ends were trimmed by 7 bases and 1 base, with 17 bases remaining between them. The CDR3 length is 15 residues. CDR3 sequence reads: CASNQQGRFSYEQYF. The CDR3 DNA reads TGTGCCAGCAACCAACAGGGAAGGTTTTCCTACGAGCAGTACTTC.

The chain uses TRBV12-3 or TRBV12-4 and TRBJ2-3, with 7 bases that match TRBD1. The V and J ends lost 6 bases and 2 bases, in that order; junction bases with no gene match: 8. The CDR3 spans 15 residues. CDR3 region: CASRPGQSLTDTQYF. The DNA of the CDR3 is TGTGCCAGCAGACCGGGACAGTCCCTCACAGATACGCAGTATTTT.

This clonotype was counted a few times. The V call is TRBV5-1, the J call TRBJ2-3; D is unclear. The CDR3 is 14 amino acids. The V end was cut by 3 bases, the J end by 1 base, with 9 bases between. CDR1 and CDR2 from the germline V gene are SGHRS and YFSETQ. CDR3 DNA: TGCGCCAGCAGCTCTGCCAGTCGCACAGATACGCAGTATTTT. Residues: CASSSASRTDTQYF.

The chain couples TRBV6-5 to TRBJ1-1; the D is unclear. The CDR3 has 13 amino acids. Germline loops: CDR1 MNHEY, CDR2 SVGAGI. Trimming stripped 9 bases from V and 4 bases from J, with 15 bases between. CDR3 residues: CASYRDWGTEAFF. The DNA of the CDR3 is TGTGCCAGTTATCGTGATTGGGGCACTGAAGCTTTCTTT.

The chain recombines TRBV15 with TRBJ2-3; either TRBD1 or TRBD2 may supply D (5 bases each). V was trimmed by 4 bases and J by 0 bases, leaving 11 bases between them. The CDR3 totals 15 residues. Germline-derived CDR1 and CDR2 are LNHNV and YYDKDF (reference sequence). In DNA, the CDR3 is TGTGCCACCAGCAACCGGGGACCTAGCACAGATACGCAGTATTTT. This codes for CATSNRGPSTDTQYF.

Details on this clonotype: Given a much more abundant clone one base away, this may be a read error. The rearrangement links TRBV7-9 to TRBJ2-3, with D perhaps matching TRBD1 (5 bases). Germline values: CDR1 SEHNR, CDR2 FQNEAQ (reference sequence). This CDR3 region has 13 residues. CDR3 DNA sequence: TGTGTCAGCAGCTCCCCAGGGCCAGATACGCAGTATTTT. Amino acid sequence: CVSSSPGPDTQYF. The full variable domain, in which reference TRBV7-9 and TRBJ2-3 provide the parts outside the CDR3, is DTGVSQNPRHKITKRGQNVTFRCDPISEHNRLYWYRQTLGQGPEFLTYFQNEAQLEKSRLLSDRFSAERPKGSFSTLEIQRTEQGDSAMYLCVSSSPGPDTQYFGPGTRLTVL.

J is TRBJ1-5 and V is TRBV12-3 or TRBV12-4, with D perhaps TRBD1 (5 bases). V was clipped by 3 bases and J by 4 bases, with 16 bases between them. The CDR3 sequence is 16 residues long. DNA of the CDR3: TGTGCCAGCAGTTTTCCGACGGGGCAGCAAAATCAGCCCCAGCATTTT. Its protein product is CASSFPTGQQNQPQHF.

This clonotype showed up many times. V gene TRBV28 combines with J gene TRBJ2-7; TRBD1 agrees at 7 bases. CDR3 length: 16 amino acids. Germline CDR1 is MDHEN and CDR2 is SYDVKM. Unmatched junction bases numbered 14, after V lost 6 bases and J lost 3 bases. CDR3 DNA sequence: TGTGCCAGCAGCTTGGTTTTAAGGGGGCAAAGCTACGAGCAGTACTTC. Its translation is CASSLVLRGQSYEQYF.

J is TRBJ2-3 and V is TRBV6-1; TRBD2 aligns across 8 bases. The ends lost 7 bases at V and 6 bases at J; junction bases unmatched: 3. This CDR3 is 12 amino acids long. Germline CDR1 MNHNS, CDR2 SASEGT. CDR3 in amino acids: CASKREPDTQYF. CDR3 in DNA: TGTGCCAGCAAGCGGGAGCCGGATACGCAGTATTTT.

DNA for the CDR3: TGTGCCACCAGCAGAGAGGACAGACACTACGGGCAGTACTTC. Residues: CATSREDRHYGQYF. The rearrangement joins TRBV15 to TRBJ2-5, with D possibly TRBD1 on 6 matching bases. This CDR3 has 14 residues. CDR1 is LNHNV and CDR2 is YYDKDF in the germline V gene (reference sequence). Deletions cut 0 bases from V and 11 bases from J, with 16 bases between. The full variable domain, in which reference TRBV15 and TRBJ2-5 provide the parts outside the CDR3, is DAMVIQNPRYQVTQFGKPVTLSCSQTLNHNVMYWYQQKSSQAPKLLFHYYDKDFNNEADTPDNFQSRRPNTSFCFLDIRSPGLGDTAMYLCATSREDRHYGQYFGPGTRLLVL.

This chain uses TRBV13 with TRBJ2-3; 7 positions agree with TRBD2. This CDR3 has 17 residues. J lost 1 base, V lost 5 bases, and 12 bases had no gene match. The V gene's germline CDR1 is PRHDT and CDR2 FYEKMQ (reference sequence). The DNA of the CDR3 is TGTGCCAGCAGCGGGCGAAAAGCGGGGCCTGGCACAGATACGCAGTATTTT. It encodes CASSGRKAGPGTDTQYF.

This chain joins TRBV20-1 and TRBJ2-1, with D unresolved. Germline V gives CDR1 DFQATT, CDR2 SNEGSKA (reference sequence). This CDR3 spans 13 amino acids. V lost 6 bases, J lost 1 base, and 10 bases lay in between. CDR3 loop: CSAATLSYNEQFF. Written as DNA, the CDR3 is TGCAGTGCCGCAACACTGTCCTACAATGAGCAGTTCTTC.

This clonotype was seen more than once but under ten times. The chain couples TRBV11-1 to TRBJ1-2, with D possibly matching TRBD1 (5 bases). Trimming stripped 6 bases from V and 6 bases from J, with 14 bases between. The germline V gene encodes CDR1 SGHAT and CDR2 FQDESV (reference sequence). The CDR3 sequence is 13 residues long. CDR3 sequence reads: CASRKGREDGYTF. Written as DNA, the CDR3 is TGTGCCAGCAGAAAGGGCAGGGAAGATGGCTACACCTTC.

The V and J genes are TRBV7-2 and TRBJ2-1; TRBD2 matches 10 bases. This CDR3 comprises 14 residues. Germline V gene sequence: CDR1 SGHTA, CDR2 FQGNSA. Trimming took 4 bases from V and 8 from J; bases not matched to a gene: 5. CDR3 in DNA: TGTGCCAGCAGCTCTAGCGGGAGAATTGATGAGCAGTTCTTC. Protein product: CASSSSGRIDEQFF.

This chain connects TRBV14 to TRBJ2-2; D is possibly TRBD1 (6 bases). Germline V lookup: CDR1 SGHDN, CDR2 FVKESK. CDR3 length equals 16 residues. V lost 5 bases, J lost 0 bases, and 13 bases lay in between. The CDR3 sequence: CASSDSRTANTGELFF. CDR3 nucleotides: TGTGCCAGCAGCGATAGTAGGACAGCGAACACCGGGGAGCTGTTTTTT.

The chain recombines TRBV7-2 with TRBJ1-2, with D hard to call. The CDR3 consists of 13 residues. Per the germline V gene, CDR1 is SGHTA and CDR2 is FQGNSA. Trimming left V 3 bases short and J 7 bases short, with 12 bases between. In nucleotides, the CDR3 is TGTGCCAGCAGCTTTGGGCATTGGGTTGGCTACACCTTC. Translated: CASSFGHWVGYTF.

The chain combines TRBV5-1 with TRBJ2-3; 7 nucleotides agree with TRBD2. V shed 1 base, J shed 5 bases, and the junction held 7 bases outside the gene matches. CDR1 is SGHRS, CDR2 YFSETQ, per germline. The length of the CDR3 is 15 residues. CDR3 region: CASSLSRRGLDTQYF. The CDR3 DNA reads TGCGCCAGCAGCTTGAGTCGGCGGGGGTTAGATACGCAGTATTTT.